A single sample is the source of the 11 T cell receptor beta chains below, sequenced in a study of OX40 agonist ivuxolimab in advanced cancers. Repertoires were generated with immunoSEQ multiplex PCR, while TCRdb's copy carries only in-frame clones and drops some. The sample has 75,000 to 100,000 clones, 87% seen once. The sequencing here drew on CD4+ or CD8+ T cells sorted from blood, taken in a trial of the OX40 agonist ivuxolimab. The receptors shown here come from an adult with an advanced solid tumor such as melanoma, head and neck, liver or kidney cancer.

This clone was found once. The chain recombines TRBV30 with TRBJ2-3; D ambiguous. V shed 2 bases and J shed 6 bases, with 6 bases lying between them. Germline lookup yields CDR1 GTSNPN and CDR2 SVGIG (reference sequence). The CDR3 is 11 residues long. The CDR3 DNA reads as TGTGCCTGGAGTAGATTGGATACGCAGTATTTT. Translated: CAWSRLDTQYF.

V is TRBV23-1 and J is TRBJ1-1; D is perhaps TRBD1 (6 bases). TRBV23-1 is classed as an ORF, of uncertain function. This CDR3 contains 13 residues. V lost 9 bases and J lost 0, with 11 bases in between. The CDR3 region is CARRGQLNTEAFF. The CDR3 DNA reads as TGCGCCAGAAGAGGACAGCTGAACACTGAAGCTTTCTTT.

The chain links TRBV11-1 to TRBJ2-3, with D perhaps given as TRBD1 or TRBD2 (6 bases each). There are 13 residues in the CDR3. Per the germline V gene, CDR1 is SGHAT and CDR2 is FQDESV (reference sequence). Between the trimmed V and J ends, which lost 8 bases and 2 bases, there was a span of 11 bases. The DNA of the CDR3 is TGTGCCAGCCGTTGGGGGGCCACAGATACGCAGTATTTT. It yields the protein CASRWGATDTQYF.

The CDR3, as DNA: TGTGCCAGCAGCCAAGGGGGCGGGAGGGCCCTCCTCAATGAGCAGTTCTTC. Its protein product is CASSQGGGRALLNEQFF. The rearrangement uses TRBV14 and TRBJ2-1; TRBD2 agrees at 9 bases. The CDR3 runs 17 residues. Trimming removed 1 base from V and 6 bases from J; junction bases left unmatched: 10. Germline lookup yields CDR1 SGHDN and CDR2 FVKESK. The full variable domain, rest sourced from reference TRBV14 and TRBJ2-1, is EAGVTQFPSHSVIEKGQTVTLRCDPISGHDNLYWYRRVMGKEIKFLLHFVKESKQDESGMPNNRFLAERTGGTYSTLKVQPAELEDSGVYFCASSQGGGRALLNEQFFGPGTRLTVL.

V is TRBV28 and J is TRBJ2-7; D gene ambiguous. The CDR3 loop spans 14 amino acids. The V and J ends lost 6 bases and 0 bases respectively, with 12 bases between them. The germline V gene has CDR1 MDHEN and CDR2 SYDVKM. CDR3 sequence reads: CASRYSQSSYEQYF. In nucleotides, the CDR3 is TGTGCCAGCAGATACTCACAGAGCTCCTACGAGCAGTACTTC. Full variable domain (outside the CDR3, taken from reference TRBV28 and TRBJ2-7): DVKVTQSSRYLVKRTGEKVFLECVQDMDHENMFWYRQDPGLGLRLIYFSYDVKMKEKGDIPEGYSVSREKKERFSLILESASTNQTSMYLCASRYSQSSYEQYFGPGTRLTVT.

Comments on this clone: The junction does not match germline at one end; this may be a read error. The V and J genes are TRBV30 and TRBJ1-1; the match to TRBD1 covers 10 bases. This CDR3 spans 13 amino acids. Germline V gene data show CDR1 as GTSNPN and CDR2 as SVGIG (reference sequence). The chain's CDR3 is CAWSTTGGGLFVF. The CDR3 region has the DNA TGTGCCTGGAGTACGACAGGGGGCGGCCTCTTTGTCTTT. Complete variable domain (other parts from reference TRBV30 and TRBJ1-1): SQTIHQWPATLVQPVGSPLSLECTVEGTSNPNLYWYRQAAGRGLQLLFYSVGIGQISSEVPQNLSASRPQDRQFILSSKKLLLSDSGFYLCAWSTTGGGLFVFGQGTRLTVV.

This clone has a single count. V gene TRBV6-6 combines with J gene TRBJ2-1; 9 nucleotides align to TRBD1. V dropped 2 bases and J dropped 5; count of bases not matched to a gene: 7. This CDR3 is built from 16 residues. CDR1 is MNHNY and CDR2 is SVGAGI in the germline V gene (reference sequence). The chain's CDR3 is CASSYTDRGRHNEQFF. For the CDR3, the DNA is TGTGCCAGCAGTTACACGGACAGGGGTCGCCACAATGAGCAGTTCTTC.

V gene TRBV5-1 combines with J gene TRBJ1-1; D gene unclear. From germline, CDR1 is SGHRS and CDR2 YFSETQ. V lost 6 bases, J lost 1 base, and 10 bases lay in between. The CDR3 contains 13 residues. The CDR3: CASKGSWNTEAFF. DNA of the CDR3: TGCGCCAGCAAAGGCAGCTGGAACACTGAAGCTTTCTTT. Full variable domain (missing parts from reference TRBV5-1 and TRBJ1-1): KAGVTQTPRYLIKTRGQQVTLSCSPISGHRSVSWYQQTPGQGLQFLFEYFSETQRNKGNFPGRFSGRQFSNSRSEMNVSTLELGDSALYLCASKGSWNTEAFFGQGTRLTVV.

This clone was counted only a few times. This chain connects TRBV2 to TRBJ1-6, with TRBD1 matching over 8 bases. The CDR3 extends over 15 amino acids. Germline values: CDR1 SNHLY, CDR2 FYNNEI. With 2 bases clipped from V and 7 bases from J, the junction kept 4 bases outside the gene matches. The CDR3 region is CASSEQGAPNSPLHF. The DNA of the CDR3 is TGTGCCAGCAGTGAACAGGGGGCCCCGAATTCACCCCTCCACTTT.

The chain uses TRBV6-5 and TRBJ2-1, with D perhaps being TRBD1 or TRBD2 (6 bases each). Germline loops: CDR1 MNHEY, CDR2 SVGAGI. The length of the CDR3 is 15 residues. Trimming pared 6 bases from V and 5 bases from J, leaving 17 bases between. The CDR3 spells CASSGPGAYNNEQFF. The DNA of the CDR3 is TGTGCCAGCAGCGGGCCGGGGGCCTATAACAATGAGCAGTTCTTC.

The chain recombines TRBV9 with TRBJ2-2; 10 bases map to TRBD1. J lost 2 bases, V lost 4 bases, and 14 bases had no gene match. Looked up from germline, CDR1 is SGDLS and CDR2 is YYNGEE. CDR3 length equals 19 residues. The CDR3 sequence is CASSKKRTGGGSNTGELFF. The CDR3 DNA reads TGTGCCAGCAGCAAGAAAAGGACAGGGGGAGGTTCCAACACCGGGGAGCTGTTTTTT.